The T cell receptor (beta chain) described here comes from a study of cytomegalovirus exposure and HLA in healthy donors (TCRdb year 2017). The study in broad terms: In an earlier analysis of approximately 640 of the donors, 276 Gb of sequence data and 120 million or so unique TCR beta sequences from roughly 180 million T cells were reported. An early release that covered some 630 HLA-typed donors contained approximately 300 gigabases of sequencing data and about 93 million unique TCR sequences. The genetic ancestry cluster associated with self-reported Caucasian donors included 65% to 90% of the 350 to 500 genotyped donors. The aim of the study was to test whether cataloging public T cell receptors could identify signatures of past pathogen exposure. The study used immunosequencing to profile the T cell repertoires of about 670 subjects and linked those repertoires to cytomegalovirus serostatus. In addition to the first cohort of around 670 subjects, a separate validation cohort of some 120 different subjects was used. To predict cytomegalovirus infection status, the study combined high-throughput TCR immunosequencing, statistical association of individual TCRs with disease status, and machine learning. In a later analysis, previously published TCR beta repertoires from hundreds of donors were re-analyzed and high-resolution HLA genotyping was added so that TCR occurrence patterns could be studied. Rather than using new phenotypic data, the later analysis identified candidate immune exposures from TCR beta sequences and from how often those sequences occurred across donors. In an earlier analysis of 587 of the donors, high-throughput TCR beta sequencing was used to judge whether each TCR beta V gene segment behaved as functional or pseudogenic. Donor age, sex, ethnicity and CMV serostatus were compiled together with the repertoire data. In a later genetic analysis, genome-wide SNP genotypes for about 55% of the 666 donors were used, and that subset was treated as a discovery cohort. All discovery cohort repertoires had been generated on a single sequencing platform. HLA typing included class I and class II loci at four-digit resolution. Typing coverage varied by locus: about 620-630 donors for A, B, C, DRB1 and DQB1; roughly 510 for DQA1; 606 for DPA1; fewer than 480 for DPB1. Because of strong linkage in the cohort, roughly five DR-DQ haplotypes were treated as single units for association and clustering. Across some 400 genotyped donors of the cohort, an average of roughly 250,000 unique TCR beta nucleotide sequences per donor were sequenced, and roughly a sixth of those sequences were non-productive.

The germline V gene sets CDR1 to MDHEN and CDR2 to SYDVKM. V trim: 8 bases; J trim: 2 bases; unmatched bases: 14. The CDR3 measures 18 amino acids from cysteine to phenylalanine. Only CDR3 DNA remains: 54 bases, in frame from the first base. The table lists this clone with a few counts. Its antigen remains undetermined. Base qualities are not recorded, but no much larger clone differs from it by a single base. Findings and caveats that apply to the study as a whole: In vitro tests confirmed that a few of the cytomegalovirus-associated TCR beta chains recognize cytomegalovirus antigens. Linkage disequilibrium might explain the correlated functional status among segregating V segments, but an unknown experimental factor could not be excluded. Assigning TCR associations to individual alleles was difficult when HLA alleles, especially DR and DQ, strongly co-occurred. A later analysis reported that several top co-occurrence clusters appeared linked to parvovirus B19, influenza, CMV and Epstein-Barr virus. A total of some 180 TCR beta chains were listed by the study as associated with cytomegalovirus. According to the authors, the approach could potentially be generalized to other disease states and immunological phenotypes. The classifier was reported to diagnose cytomegalovirus status with high specificity and sensitivity in both the original and validation cohorts. A later analysis found that most CMV-associated TCR beta chains appeared HLA-restricted, with HLA associations seemingly driven largely by CMV exposure. In a later genetic analysis, a missense DCLRE1C variant was associated with V-gene and J-gene trimming of TCR beta chains, and the association was replicated in an independent cohort. A later analysis found that HLA-associated TCR beta chains were more clonally expanded and had lower generation probabilities than equally common non-associated chains. The earlier analysis of approximately 540 of the donors excluded roughly 17 rarely observed V segments, including chromosome 9 orphons, because counts were too low. The sequencing pipeline was judged likely to have produced a cluster of highly shared sequence variants as a technical artifact. Broadly in line with IMGT annotations, most TCR beta V segments showed up in productive rearrangements about 90% or about 30% of the time in an earlier analysis of 450 to 600 of the donors. While some public TCRs were present in many individuals, most TCR sequences turned up only very rarely across donors. Only TCR beta chains were sequenced in this cohort, and the absence of alpha or paired-chain data limited detectable features. HLA typing was unavailable for some donors at each locus, so association tests used only the typed subset. Specific HLA alleles were associated with over 15,000 TCR beta sequences at a false discovery rate of 0.05 in a later analysis. A further reported finding was that TCR beta sequences accurately predicted the HLA-A and HLA-B alleles for most subjects in the first cohort. According to a later analysis, TCR association rates differed among HLA loci, with DRB1 alleles showing the most associated TCRs and HLA-C alleles showing the fewest. Because the 87-base-pair reads could not distinguish some IMGT-functional V segments, including TRBV6-2 and TRBV6-3, those segments were excluded. Immune exposure information for the cohort was limited to CMV serostatus. Presence/absence analyses assumed roughly uniform sequencing depth across donors, an assumption that may not hold. According to a later genetic analysis, donors in an Asian-associated ancestry cluster had fewer N-insertions in productive TCRs than the approximately 630-donor mean.

Library preparation was by the immunoSEQ multiplex PCR assay. A mixture of 60 forward primers for TCR Vbeta segments and 13 reverse primers for TCR Jbeta segments was used in the multiplex PCR. A multiplex PCR assay on genomic DNA amplified the CDR3 region of rearranged TCR beta genes. Amplified TCR beta libraries were sequenced as 87-base-pair reads on the Illumina HiSeq System. In the original analysis: In a later analysis, 70 million to 95 million unique TCR beta chains were counted across the approximately 640 repertoires, and about 10 million of these chains were shared by at least two donors. A nearest-neighbor algorithm error-corrected the raw reads and collapsed the reads into unique sequences, merging closely related sequences to remove PCR and sequencing errors. To assign V, D and J gene segments, CDR3 sequences were aligned to IMGT reference sequences. For a sequence to be retained, a match of at least six nucleotides to both a V gene segment and a J gene segment was required. Rearrangements were classified as productive when the CDR3 lacked stop codons and remained in frame with V and J, and all other rearrangements were classified as non-productive. CDR3 was defined according to IMGT convention as the region running from the second conserved V-encoded cysteine to the conserved J-encoded phenylalanine. In an earlier analysis of approximately 500 of the donors, sequences lacking an unambiguous match to a single V gene segment were excluded. In an earlier analysis of roughly 600 of the donors, a V segment was called functional when productive rearrangements were above 56.7%, and segregating when the standard deviation between donors exceeded 5%. To diagnose cytomegalovirus status from the catalog of TCR beta chain sequences, a statistical classification framework was built. A later analysis assigned V and J genes by comparing TCR nucleotide sequences with IMGT/GENE-DB human TR gene sequences. A later analysis assigned CDR3 sequences and most-parsimonious VDJ recombination scenarios with the TCRdist pipeline. A later analysis defined each TCR beta chain by its CDR3 amino acid sequence plus V-gene family, and excluded reads lacking a unique V-gene family. A later analysis removed 600 or so highly shared, low-generation-probability nucleotide sequences to deal with suspected cross-contamination and a sequencing artifact. A later analysis calculated a clonal expansion index for each public chain from normalized within-repertoire ranks of inferred template counts. Generation probabilities in a later analysis came from a VDJ recombination model fitted to out-of-frame rearrangements, and those results were checked against IGoR. In a later analysis, TCR-TCR, TCR-HLA and TCR-CMV co-occurrence was scored with hypergeometric tests, and a repertoire-size bias correction was applied to TCR pairs. To estimate false discovery rates, a later analysis permuted the HLA or CMV assignments 20 times. In a later analysis, co-occurring TCRs were grouped using DBSCAN, and TCRdist sequence similarity was added for clustering within HLA-allele-positive subsets. For co-occurrence clustering, repertoires with fewer than 30,000 or more than 120,000 public chains were excluded, along with roughly 5 repertoires with anomalous nucleotide sharing. What TCRdb holds here is the immuneACCESS table cut down to in-frame rearrangements. Part of the clones is not present; checked against another copy, under half of the missing clones reflect an unresolved V gene, and the others are unexplained. The V and J calls and the clone size are those of that table, but D and trimming were determined from the DNA. The sample profile shows tens of thousands of clones; about two thirds of them were found once. The ten largest clones take up more than 7% of the sample.

The cohort comprised some 680 healthy bone marrow donors. At the time of sampling, every cohort member was nominally healthy, though immune exposures that went unrecorded were likely present. The donor was CMV seronegative and belonged to the group of 350 or so seronegative cohort members. A peripheral blood sample was collected from each donor, and TCR beta sequencing was performed on peripheral blood mononuclear cells. Genomic DNA extraction from the blood cell samples was performed with the Qiagen DNeasy Blood Extraction Kit. This sequence originates from a man in his sixties in good health and CMV-seronegative. This sequence uses TRBV28 and TRBJ2-6; 8 central nucleotides agree with TRBD2. Sequenced input: PBMCs. The DNA is as follows: TGTGCCAGCGGACGGACTAGCTTTCCGGCAACTGGGGCCAACGTCCTGACTTTC. It translates as CASGRTSFPATGANVLTF.